This T cell receptor (beta chain) was identified during a study of OX40 agonist ivuxolimab in advanced cancers. Turning to the study itself: The patients got ivuxolimab, which is an agonistic anti-OX40 (CD134) antibody. Mean age approximately 59 years, range roughly 23 to 79; approximately 83% male. Study conclusions and caveats: Antigen targets of the expanded peripheral T cells went undetermined.

Concerning this clone: Its matching antigen is unknown.

V gave up 4 bases and J gave up 0 bases, with 26 bases separating them. The CDR3 length is 20 residues. In germline, CDR1 is LGHNA, CDR2 YNFKEQ. This table comes from immunoSEQ multiplex PCR, and its TCRdb copy is limited to in-frame clones, with some not included. The table has approximately 74,000 clones, 82% seen once. The sequencing used CD4+ or CD8+ T cells sorted from blood, collected in a trial of the OX40 agonist ivuxolimab. This receptor was obtained from an adult with an advanced solid tumor such as melanoma, head and neck, liver or kidney cancer. V is TRBV4-2 and J is TRBJ2-3; the D call may be TRBD1 or TRBD2 (5 bases each). This chain's CDR3 is CASSLPGAGGTKASTDTQYF. CDR3 bases: TGTGCCAGCAGCCTCCCTGGGGCCGGAGGTACTAAAGCTAGCACAGATACGCAGTATTTT.